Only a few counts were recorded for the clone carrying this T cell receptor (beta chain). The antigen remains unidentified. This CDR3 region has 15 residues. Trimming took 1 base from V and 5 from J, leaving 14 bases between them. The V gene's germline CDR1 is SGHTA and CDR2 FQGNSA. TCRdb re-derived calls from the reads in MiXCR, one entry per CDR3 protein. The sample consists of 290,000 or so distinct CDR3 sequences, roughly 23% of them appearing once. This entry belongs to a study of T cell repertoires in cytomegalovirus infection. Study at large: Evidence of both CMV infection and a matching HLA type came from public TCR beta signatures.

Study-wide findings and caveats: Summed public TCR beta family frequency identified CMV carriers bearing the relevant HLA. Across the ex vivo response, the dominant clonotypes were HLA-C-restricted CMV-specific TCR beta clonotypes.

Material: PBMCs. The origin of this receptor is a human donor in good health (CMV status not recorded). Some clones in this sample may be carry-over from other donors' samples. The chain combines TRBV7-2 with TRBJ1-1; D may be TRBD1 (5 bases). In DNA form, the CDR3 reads TGTGCCAGCAGCTTAGAAGCAGGGAGAAGGACTGAAGCTTTCTTT. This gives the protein CASSLEAGRRTEAFF.